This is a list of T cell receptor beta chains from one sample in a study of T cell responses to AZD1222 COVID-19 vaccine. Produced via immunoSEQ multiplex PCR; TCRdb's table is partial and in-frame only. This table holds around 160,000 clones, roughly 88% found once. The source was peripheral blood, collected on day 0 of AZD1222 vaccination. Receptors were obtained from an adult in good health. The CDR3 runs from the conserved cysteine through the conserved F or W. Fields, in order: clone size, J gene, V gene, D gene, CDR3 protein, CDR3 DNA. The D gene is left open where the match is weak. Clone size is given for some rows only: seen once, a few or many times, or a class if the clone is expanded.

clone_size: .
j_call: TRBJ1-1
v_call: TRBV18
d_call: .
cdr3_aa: CASSPYSINTEAFF
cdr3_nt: TGTGCCAGCTCACCGTACAGCATCAACACTGAAGCTTTCTTT

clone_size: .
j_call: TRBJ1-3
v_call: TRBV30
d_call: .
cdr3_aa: CAWRLQGAGNTIYF
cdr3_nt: TGTGCCTGGAGACTCCAGGGTGCTGGAAACACCATATATTTT

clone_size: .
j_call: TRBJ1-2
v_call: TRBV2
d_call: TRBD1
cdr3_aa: CASVRQGATGGYTF
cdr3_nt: TGTGCCAGCGTTAGACAGGGAGCAACGGGCGGCTACACCTTC

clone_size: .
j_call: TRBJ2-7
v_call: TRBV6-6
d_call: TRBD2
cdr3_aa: CASRLTSGGYEQYF
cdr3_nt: TGTGCCAGCAGACTTACTAGCGGGGGTTACGAGCAGTACTTC

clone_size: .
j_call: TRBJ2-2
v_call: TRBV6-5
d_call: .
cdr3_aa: CASTRRNTGELFF
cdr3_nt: TGTGCCAGCACCCGCCGGAACACCGGGGAGCTGTTTTTT

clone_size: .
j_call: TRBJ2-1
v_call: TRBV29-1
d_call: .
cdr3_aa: CSARTQTQSNEQFF
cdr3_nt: TGCAGCGCCCGGACCCAAACCCAGAGCAATGAGCAGTTCTTC

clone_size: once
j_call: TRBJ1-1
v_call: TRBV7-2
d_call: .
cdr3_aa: CASSLRRVGTEAFF
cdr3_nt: TGTGCCAGCAGCTTAAGGAGAGTGGGAACTGAAGCTTTCTTT

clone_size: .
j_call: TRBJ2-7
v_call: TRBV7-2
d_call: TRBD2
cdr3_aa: CASSYQRGTYEQYF
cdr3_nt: TGTGCCAGCAGCTATCAGCGGGGAACCTACGAGCAGTACTTC

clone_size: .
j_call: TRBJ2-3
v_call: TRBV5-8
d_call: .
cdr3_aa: CAILSRGGRTDTQYF
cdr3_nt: TGTGCCATACTATCCCGCGGGGGCCGCACAGATACGCAGTATTTT

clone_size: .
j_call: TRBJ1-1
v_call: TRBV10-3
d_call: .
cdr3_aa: CAISERGSEAFF
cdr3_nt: TGTGCCATCAGTGAGCGGGGCTCTGAAGCTTTCTTT

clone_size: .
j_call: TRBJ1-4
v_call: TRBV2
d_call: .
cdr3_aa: CASRRDANEKLFF
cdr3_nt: TGTGCCAGCAGAAGGGACGCTAATGAAAAACTGTTTTTT

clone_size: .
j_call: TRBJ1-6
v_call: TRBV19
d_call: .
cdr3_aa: CASSIDIRAPLHF
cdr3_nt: TGTGCCAGTAGTATAGATATTCGTGCACCCCTCCACTTT

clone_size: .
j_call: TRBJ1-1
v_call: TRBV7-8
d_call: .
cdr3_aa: CASSLVGGATLNTEAFF
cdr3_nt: TGTGCCAGCAGCTTAGTCGGTGGGGCGACCCTTAACACTGAAGCTTTCTTT

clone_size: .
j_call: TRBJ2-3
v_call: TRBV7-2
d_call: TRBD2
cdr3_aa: CASSLQTSGAGSTDTQYF
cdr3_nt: TGTGCCAGCAGCCTACAGACTAGCGGGGCGGGGAGCACAGATACGCAGTATTTT

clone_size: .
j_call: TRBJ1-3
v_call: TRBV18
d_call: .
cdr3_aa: CASSPSRGGGIGNTIYF
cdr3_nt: TGTGCCAGCTCCCCCTCCCGTGGCGGGGGGATTGGAAACACCATATATTTT

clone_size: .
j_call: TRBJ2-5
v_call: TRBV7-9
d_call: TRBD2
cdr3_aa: CASSFNIRTSGEETQYF
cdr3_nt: TGTGCCAGCAGCTTCAATATTCGGACTAGCGGGGAAGAGACCCAGTACTTC

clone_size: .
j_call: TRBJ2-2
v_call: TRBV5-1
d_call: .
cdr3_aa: CASSPDTHRIGELFF
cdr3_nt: TGCGCCAGCAGCCCTGACACTCACAGGATCGGGGAGCTGTTTTTT

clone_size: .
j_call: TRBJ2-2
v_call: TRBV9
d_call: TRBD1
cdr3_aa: CASSDRQGANTGELFF
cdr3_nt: TGTGCCAGCAGCGACCGACAGGGGGCGAACACCGGGGAGCTGTTTTTT

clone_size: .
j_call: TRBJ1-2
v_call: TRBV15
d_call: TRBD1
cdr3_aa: CATSRDYRDRGRGGYTF
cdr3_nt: TGTGCCACCAGCAGAGATTACCGGGACAGGGGGCGCGGAGGCTACACCTTC

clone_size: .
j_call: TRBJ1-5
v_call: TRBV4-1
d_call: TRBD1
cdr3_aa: CASSQDGQGWQPQHF
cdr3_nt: TGCGCCAGCAGCCAAGACGGACAGGGATGGCAGCCCCAGCATTTT

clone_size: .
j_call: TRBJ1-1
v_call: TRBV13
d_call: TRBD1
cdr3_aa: CASSTYRGLSTEAFF
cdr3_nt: TGTGCCAGCAGCACCTACAGGGGGCTGAGCACTGAAGCTTTCTTT

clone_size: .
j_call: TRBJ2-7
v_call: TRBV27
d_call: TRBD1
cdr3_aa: CASSLRGDRETREQYF
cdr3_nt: TGTGCCAGCAGTTTGCGCGGGGACAGGGAAACGCGCGAGCAGTACTTC

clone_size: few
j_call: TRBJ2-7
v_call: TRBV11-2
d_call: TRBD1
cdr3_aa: CASSLGTGSEQYF
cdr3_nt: TGTGCCAGCAGCTTAGGGACAGGGAGCGAGCAGTACTTC

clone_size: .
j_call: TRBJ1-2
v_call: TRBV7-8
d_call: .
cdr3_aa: CASSLGGANGYTF
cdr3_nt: TGTGCCAGCAGCCTTGGGGGAGCGAATGGCTACACCTTC

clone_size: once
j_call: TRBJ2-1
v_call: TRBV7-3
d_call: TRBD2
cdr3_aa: CASSPGLAGGRGNEQFF
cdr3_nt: TGTGCCAGCAGCCCGGGACTAGCGGGGGGGCGCGGCAATGAGCAGTTCTTC

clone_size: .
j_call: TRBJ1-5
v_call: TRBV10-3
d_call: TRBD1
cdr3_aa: CAISTGDRGPGLGQPQHF
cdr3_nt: TGTGCCATCAGTACAGGGGACAGGGGGCCTGGTTTGGGTCAGCCCCAGCATTTT

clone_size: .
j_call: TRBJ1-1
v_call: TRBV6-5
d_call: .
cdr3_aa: CASSSRYNRGNTEAFF
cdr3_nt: TGTGCCAGCAGTTCCAGATATAACCGGGGGAACACTGAAGCTTTCTTT

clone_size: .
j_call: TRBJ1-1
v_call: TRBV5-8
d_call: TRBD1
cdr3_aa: CASSLLLTGTANTEAFF
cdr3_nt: TGTGCCAGCAGCTTGCTCCTGACCGGGACAGCAAACACTGAAGCTTTCTTT

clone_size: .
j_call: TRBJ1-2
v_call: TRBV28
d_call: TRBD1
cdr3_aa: CASSSSSAGGYGYTF
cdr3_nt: TGTGCCAGCAGTTCCTCCTCTGCAGGGGGCTATGGCTACACCTTC

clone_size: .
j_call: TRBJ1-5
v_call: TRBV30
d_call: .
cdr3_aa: CAWSAGPNQPQHF
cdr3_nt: TGTGCCTGGAGTGCTGGCCCCAATCAGCCCCAGCATTTT

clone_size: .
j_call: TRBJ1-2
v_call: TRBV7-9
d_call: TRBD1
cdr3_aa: CASSLVSQGAGGYTF
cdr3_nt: TGTGCCAGCAGCTTAGTCTCCCAGGGGGCGGGCGGCTACACCTTC

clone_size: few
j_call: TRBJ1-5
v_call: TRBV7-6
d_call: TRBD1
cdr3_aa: CASSRTGGLGNQPQHF
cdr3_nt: TGTGCCAGCAGCCGGACAGGGGGCCTAGGCAATCAGCCCCAGCATTTT

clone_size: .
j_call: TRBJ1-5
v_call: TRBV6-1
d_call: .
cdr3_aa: CASSERASDTYQPQHF
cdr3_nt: TGTGCCAGCAGTGAGAGGGCTTCGGACACCTATCAGCCCCAGCATTTT

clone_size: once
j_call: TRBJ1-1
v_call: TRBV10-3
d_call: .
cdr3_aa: CAIAFPLIRPTFVNTEAFF
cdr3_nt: TGTGCCATCGCGTTCCCTTTGATACGACCAACATTCGTGAACACTGAAGCTTTCTTT

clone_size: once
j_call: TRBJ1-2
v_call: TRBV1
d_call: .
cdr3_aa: CTSSPHTRDYGYTF
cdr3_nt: TGCACCAGCAGCCCACATACGAGGGACTATGGCTACACCTTC

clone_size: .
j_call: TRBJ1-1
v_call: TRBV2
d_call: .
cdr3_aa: CASSVFLNTEAFF
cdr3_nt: TGTGCCAGCAGTGTTTTCCTGAACACTGAAGCTTTCTTT

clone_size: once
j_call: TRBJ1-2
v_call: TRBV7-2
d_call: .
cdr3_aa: CASSLRLEGPYGYTF
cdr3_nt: TGTGCCAGCAGCTTACGCCTGGAGGGGCCCTATGGCTACACCTTC

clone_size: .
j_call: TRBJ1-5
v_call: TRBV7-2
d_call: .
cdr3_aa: CASSLVSSRMGQPQHF
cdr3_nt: TGTGCCAGCAGCTTAGTGTCCAGCCGCATGGGTCAGCCCCAGCATTTT

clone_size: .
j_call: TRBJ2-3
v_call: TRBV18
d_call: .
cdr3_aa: CASSPRGGSRDTQYF
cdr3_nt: TGTGCCAGCTCACCACGTGGGGGCTCCAGAGATACGCAGTATTTT

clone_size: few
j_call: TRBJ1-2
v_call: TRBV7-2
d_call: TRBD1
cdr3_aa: CASSFGTGSGGYTF
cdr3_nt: TGTGCCAGCAGCTTCGGGACAGGGTCTGGTGGCTACACCTTC

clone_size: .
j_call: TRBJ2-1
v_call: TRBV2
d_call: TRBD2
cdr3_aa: CASSRSGAEQFF
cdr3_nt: TGTGCCAGCAGTCGAAGCGGGGCGGAGCAGTTCTTC